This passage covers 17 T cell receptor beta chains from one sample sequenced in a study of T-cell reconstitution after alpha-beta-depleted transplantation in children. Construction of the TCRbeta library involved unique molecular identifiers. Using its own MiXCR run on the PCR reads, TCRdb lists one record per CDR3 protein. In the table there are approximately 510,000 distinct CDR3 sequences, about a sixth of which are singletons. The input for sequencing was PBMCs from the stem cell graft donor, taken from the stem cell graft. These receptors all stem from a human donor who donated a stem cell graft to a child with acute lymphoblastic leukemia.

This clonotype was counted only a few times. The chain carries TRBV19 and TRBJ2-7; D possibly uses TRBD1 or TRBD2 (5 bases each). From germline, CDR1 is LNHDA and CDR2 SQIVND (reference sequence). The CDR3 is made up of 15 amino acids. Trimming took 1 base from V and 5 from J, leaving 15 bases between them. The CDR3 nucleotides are TGTGCCAGTAGTATAGTAGGTGGGGGTAGTGACGAGCAGTACTTC. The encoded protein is CASSIVGGGSDEQYF.

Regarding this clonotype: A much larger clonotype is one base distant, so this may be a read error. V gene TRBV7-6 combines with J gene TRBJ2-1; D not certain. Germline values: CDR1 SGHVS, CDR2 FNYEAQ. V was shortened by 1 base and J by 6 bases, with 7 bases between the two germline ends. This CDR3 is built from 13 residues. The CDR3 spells CASSLGPLNEQFF. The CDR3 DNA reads TGTGCCAGCAGCTTAGGACCCCTCAATGAGCAGTTCTTC.

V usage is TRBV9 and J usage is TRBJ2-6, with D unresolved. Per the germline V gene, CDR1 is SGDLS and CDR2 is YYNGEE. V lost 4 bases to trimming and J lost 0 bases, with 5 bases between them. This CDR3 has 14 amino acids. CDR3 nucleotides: TGTGCCAGCAGCCGTATCTCTGGGGCCAACGTCCTGACTTTC. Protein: CASSRISGANVLTF.

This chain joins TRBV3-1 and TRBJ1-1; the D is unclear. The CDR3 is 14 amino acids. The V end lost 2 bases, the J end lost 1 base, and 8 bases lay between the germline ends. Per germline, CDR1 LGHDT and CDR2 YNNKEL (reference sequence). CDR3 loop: CASSQSSSNTEAFF. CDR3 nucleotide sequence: TGTGCCAGCAGCCAAAGTTCCTCGAACACTGAAGCTTTCTTT.

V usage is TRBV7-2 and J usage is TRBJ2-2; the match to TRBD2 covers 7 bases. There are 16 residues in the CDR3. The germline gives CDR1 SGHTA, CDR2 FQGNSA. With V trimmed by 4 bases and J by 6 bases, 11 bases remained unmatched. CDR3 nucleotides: TGTGCCAGCAGCTCCCGTCTGGGGGGGGAATCCGGGGAGCTGTTTTTT. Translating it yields CASSSRLGGESGELFF. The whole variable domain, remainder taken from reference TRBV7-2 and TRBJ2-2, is GAGVSQSPSNKVTEKGKDVELRCDPISGHTALYWYRQSLGQGLEFLIYFQGNSAPDKSGLPSDRFSAERTGGSVSTLTIQRTQQEDSAVYLCASSSRLGGESGELFFGEGSRLTVL.

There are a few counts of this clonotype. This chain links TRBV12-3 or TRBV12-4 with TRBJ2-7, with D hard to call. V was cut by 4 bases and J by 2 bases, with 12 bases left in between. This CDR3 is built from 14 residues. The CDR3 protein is CASSSPTGTYEQYF. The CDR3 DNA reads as TGTGCCAGCAGTTCGCCGACTGGAACCTACGAGCAGTACTTC.

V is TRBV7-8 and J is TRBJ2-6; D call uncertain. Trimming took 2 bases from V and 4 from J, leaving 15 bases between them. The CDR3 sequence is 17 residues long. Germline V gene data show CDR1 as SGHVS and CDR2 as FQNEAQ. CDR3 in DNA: TGTGCCAGCAGCTTACTCCTCATCAAGTTAGGGGCCAACGTCCTGACTTTC. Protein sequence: CASSLLLIKLGANVLTF.

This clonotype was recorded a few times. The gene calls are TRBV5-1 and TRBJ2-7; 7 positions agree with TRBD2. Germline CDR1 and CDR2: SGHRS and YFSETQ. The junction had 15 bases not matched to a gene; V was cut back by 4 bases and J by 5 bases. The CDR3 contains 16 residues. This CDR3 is CASSQGQREARNEQYF. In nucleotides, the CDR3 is TGCGCCAGCAGCCAAGGCCAGCGGGAAGCTCGGAACGAGCAGTACTTC.

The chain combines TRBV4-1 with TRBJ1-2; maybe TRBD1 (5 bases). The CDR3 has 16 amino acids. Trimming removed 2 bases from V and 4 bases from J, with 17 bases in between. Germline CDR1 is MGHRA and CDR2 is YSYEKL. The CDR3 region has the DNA TGCGCCAGCAGCCAATTACTCAGGGAGAAGTTCTATGGCTACACCTTC. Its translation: CASSQLLREKFYGYTF.

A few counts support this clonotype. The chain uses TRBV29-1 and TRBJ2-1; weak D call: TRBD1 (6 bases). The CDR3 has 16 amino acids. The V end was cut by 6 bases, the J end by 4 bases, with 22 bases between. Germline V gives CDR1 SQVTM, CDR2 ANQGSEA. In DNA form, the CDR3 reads TGCAGCGTAGAGCTGTTGGGGGCTTACATTTACAATGAGCAGTTCTTC. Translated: CSVELLGAYIYNEQFF.

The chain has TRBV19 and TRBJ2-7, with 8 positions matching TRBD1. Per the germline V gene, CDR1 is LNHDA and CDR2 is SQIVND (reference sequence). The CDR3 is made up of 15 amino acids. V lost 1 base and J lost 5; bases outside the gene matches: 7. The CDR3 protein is CASSIGAGGMDEQYF. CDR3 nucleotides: TGTGCCAGTAGTATAGGTGCAGGGGGCATGGACGAGCAGTACTTC.

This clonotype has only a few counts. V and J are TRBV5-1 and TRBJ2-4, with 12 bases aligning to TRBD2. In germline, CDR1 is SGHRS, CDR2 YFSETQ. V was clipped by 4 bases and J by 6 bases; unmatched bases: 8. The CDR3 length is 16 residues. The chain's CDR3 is CASSHQLAGGLNIQYF. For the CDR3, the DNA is TGCGCCAGCAGCCACCAACTAGCGGGAGGATTAAACATTCAGTACTTC.

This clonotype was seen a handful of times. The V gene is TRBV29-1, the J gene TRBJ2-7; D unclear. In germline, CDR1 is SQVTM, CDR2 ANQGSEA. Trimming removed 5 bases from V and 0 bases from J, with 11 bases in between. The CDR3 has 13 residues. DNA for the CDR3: TGCAGCGTTCCAGTTGTATTCTCCTACGAGCAGTACTTC. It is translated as CSVPVVFSYEQYF.

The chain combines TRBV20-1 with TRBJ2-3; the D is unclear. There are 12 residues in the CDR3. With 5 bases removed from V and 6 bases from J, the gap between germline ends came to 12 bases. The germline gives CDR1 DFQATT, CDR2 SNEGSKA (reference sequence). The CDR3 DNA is TGCAGTGCTGTGCTCCGCGCGGATACGCAGTATTTT. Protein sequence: CSAVLRADTQYF.

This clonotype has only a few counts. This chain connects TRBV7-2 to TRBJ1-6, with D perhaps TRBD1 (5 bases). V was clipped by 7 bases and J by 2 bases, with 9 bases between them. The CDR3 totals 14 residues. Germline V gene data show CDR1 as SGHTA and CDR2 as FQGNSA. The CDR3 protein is CASTSRAYNSPLHF. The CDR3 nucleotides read TGTGCCAGCACCTCCAGGGCCTATAATTCACCCCTCCACTTT.

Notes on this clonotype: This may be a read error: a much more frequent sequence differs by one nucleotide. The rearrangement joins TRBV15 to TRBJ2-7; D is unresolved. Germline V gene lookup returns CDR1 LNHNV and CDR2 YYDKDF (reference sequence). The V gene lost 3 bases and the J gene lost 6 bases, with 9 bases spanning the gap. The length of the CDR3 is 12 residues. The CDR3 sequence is CATSRTLSEQYF. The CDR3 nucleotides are TGTGCCACCAGCAGGACACTCTCCGAGCAGTACTTC.

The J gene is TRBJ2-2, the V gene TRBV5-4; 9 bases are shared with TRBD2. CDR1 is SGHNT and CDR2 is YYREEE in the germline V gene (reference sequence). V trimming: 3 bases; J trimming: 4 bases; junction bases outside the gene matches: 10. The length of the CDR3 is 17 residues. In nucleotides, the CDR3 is TGTGCCAGCAGCTCGGCTAGCGGGAAGCGTGGCACCGGGGAGCTGTTTTTT. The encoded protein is CASSSASGKRGTGELFF. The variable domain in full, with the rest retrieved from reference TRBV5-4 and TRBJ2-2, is ETGVTQSPTHLIKTRGQQVTLRCSSQSGHNTVSWYQQALGQGPQFIFQYYREEENGRGNFPPRFSGLQFPNYSSELNVNALELDDSALYLCASSSASGKRGTGELFFGEGSRLTVL.